One sample yielded the 16 T cell receptor beta chains listed below, sequenced in a study of CD8 T cells in Susac syndrome (dated by TCRdb to about 2019). Libraries were prepared through the immunoSEQ multiplex PCR assay. RNA was extracted with the RNeasy kit and roughly 0.45 to 1 ug was reverse transcribed using random hexamers. TCRdb trimmed the raw reads at Q25, called clones with MiXCR and kept productive beta chains. Rows with one shared CDR3 protein collapse into an entry with the most common genes and DNA. This sample holds roughly 150,000 distinct CDR3 sequences; around 95% were observed only once. The top ten constitute about 0.15% of the sample. Sequencing was performed on CD8+ T cells from PBMCs. Receptors originate from a human donor with multiple sclerosis.

The V and J genes are TRBV28 and TRBJ2-7, with D tentatively TRBD1 (5 bases). CDR3 length: 12 residues. Trimming pared 5 bases from V and 6 bases from J, leaving 11 bases between. Germline CDR1 is MDHEN and CDR2 is SYDVKM. The CDR3 sequence is CASSLNRREQYF. The CDR3 DNA sequence: TGTGCCAGCAGTCTGAACAGGCGCGAGCAGTACTTC. Full variable domain (rest looked up from reference TRBV28 and TRBJ2-7): DVKVTQSSRYLVKRTGEKVFLECVQDMDHENMFWYRQDPGLGLRLIYFSYDVKMKEKGDIPEGYSVSREKKERFSLILESASTNQTSMYLCASSLNRREQYFGPGTRLTVT.

This chain connects TRBV27 to TRBJ2-1; D is unclear. Germline values: CDR1 MNHEY, CDR2 SMNVEV (reference sequence). V lost 4 bases and J 4 bases, leaving 8 bases between the germline ends. CDR3 length: 13 residues. This chain's CDR3 is CASSSGSYNEQFF. The CDR3 DNA is TGTGCCAGCAGTTCCGGGTCTTACAATGAGCAGTTCTTC.

The rearrangement uses TRBV5-6 and TRBJ1-6, with D unresolved. This CDR3 region has 14 residues. Trimming shortened V by 1 base and J by 2 bases, and 4 bases separated the two germline ends. From germline, CDR1 is SGHDT and CDR2 YYEEEE. The CDR3 sequence: CASSLLAYNSPLHF. The CDR3, as DNA: TGTGCCAGCAGCTTGTTAGCCTATAATTCACCCCTCCACTTT.

This chain links TRBV9 with TRBJ1-1; D ambiguous. This CDR3 is 15 amino acids long. CDR1 is SGDLS, CDR2 YYNGEE, per germline. V gave up 4 bases and J gave up 5 bases, with 18 bases separating them. The CDR3 DNA reads as TGTGCCAGCAGCCCGCCACGGGCGCCACGGACTGAAGCTTTCTTT. It yields the protein CASSPPRAPRTEAFF. Supplemented by reference TRBV9 and TRBJ1-1, the full variable domain reads DSGVTQTPKHLITATGQRVTLRCSPRSGDLSVYWYQQSLDQGLQFLIQYYNGEERAKGNILERFSAQQFPDLHSELNLSSLELGDSALYFCASSPPRAPRTEAFFGQGTRLTVV.

The CDR3, as DNA: TGTGCCAGCAGTGAAGGGTATGGGACTGAAGCTTTCTTT. Encoded protein: CASSEGYGTEAFF. V and J are TRBV6-1 and TRBJ1-1; no definite D call. V was shortened by 1 base and J by 5 bases, with 8 bases between the two germline ends. The CDR3 is 13 residues long. The germline gives CDR1 MNHNS, CDR2 SASEGT.

The rearrangement uses TRBV7-9 and TRBJ2-5; perhaps D is TRBD1 or TRBD2 (6 bases each). V shed 2 bases and J shed 5 bases, with 12 bases lying between them. The CDR3 loop spans 14 amino acids. Germline CDR1 is SEHNR and CDR2 is FQNEAQ (reference sequence). DNA for the CDR3: TGTGCCAGCAGCTTAACGGGGGCGAGGGAGACCCAGTACTTC. It codes for CASSLTGARETQYF. Drawing the rest from reference TRBV7-9 and TRBJ2-5, the complete variable domain is DTGVSQNPRHKITKRGQNVTFRCDPISEHNRLYWYRQTLGQGPEFLTYFQNEAQLEKSRLLSDRFSAERPKGSFSTLEIQRTEQGDSAMYLCASSLTGARETQYFGPGTRLLVL.

This clonotype was detected only once. J is TRBJ2-2 and V is TRBV4-1; D is ambiguous. CDR3 length: 16 amino acids. CDR1 is MGHRA, CDR2 YSYEKL, per germline. Trimming took off 1 base at V and 3 bases at J, with 12 bases between the two ends. CDR3 nucleotide sequence: TGCGCCAGCAGCCAAGGCATTACCCGGGACACCGGGGAGCTGTTTTTT. Translating it yields CASSQGITRDTGELFF.

The V and J genes are TRBV7-6 and TRBJ2-3; 8 bases line up with TRBD2. Germline-derived CDR1 and CDR2 are SGHVS and FNYEAQ. CDR3 length: 14 residues. With V trimmed by 7 bases and J by 1 base, 4 bases remained unmatched. CDR3 sequence (DNA): TGTGCCAGCATCCAAGCGGGGGGCACAGATACGCAGTATTTT. This sequence encodes CASIQAGGTDTQYF.

CDR3 amino acids: CASSVSQTSGGTDTQYF. CDR3 in DNA: TGTGCCAGCAGCGTCTCCCAGACTAGCGGGGGCACAGATACGCAGTATTTT. The rearrangement joins TRBV9 to TRBJ2-3; 11 nucleotides agree with TRBD2. Germline values: CDR1 SGDLS, CDR2 YYNGEE. The CDR3 sequence is 17 residues long. V lost 2 bases to trimming and J lost 1 base; unmatched junction nucleotides: 6. Filled out from reference TRBV9 and TRBJ2-3, the complete variable domain reads DSGVTQTPKHLITATGQRVTLRCSPRSGDLSVYWYQQSLDQGLQFLIQYYNGEERAKGNILERFSAQQFPDLHSELNLSSLELGDSALYFCASSVSQTSGGTDTQYFGPGTRLTVL.

A few counts support this clonotype. The chain is built from TRBV27 and TRBJ1-1; D not resolved. The CDR3 covers 14 residues. Trimming took off 3 bases at V and 1 base at J, with 9 bases between the two ends. The germline gives CDR1 MNHEY, CDR2 SMNVEV (reference sequence). The CDR3 loop is CASSLGRANTEAFF. CDR3 nucleotide sequence: TGTGCCAGCAGTTTGGGTAGGGCGAACACTGAAGCTTTCTTT.

The rearrangement joins TRBV7-8 to TRBJ2-3; TRBD2 agrees at 8 bases. CDR1 and CDR2 from the germline V gene are SGHVS and FQNEAQ. The CDR3 has 16 amino acids. V was clipped by 7 bases and J by 2 bases; unmatched bases: 11. The CDR3 bases are TGTGCCAGCACTCATAGCGGGGAAAGTACCACAGATACGCAGTATTTT. It encodes CASTHSGESTTDTQYF.

The chain links TRBV29-1 to TRBJ2-1; 10 bases agree with TRBD1. The CDR3 has 12 residues. CDR1 and CDR2 (germline): SQVTM, ANQGSEA. V was pared by 5 bases and J by 9 bases, with 4 bases of the junction left unmatched. The DNA of the CDR3 is TGCAGCGTTCCAAGGACAGGGGGTGAGCAGTTCTTC. This gives the protein CSVPRTGGEQFF.

The rearrangement uses TRBV3-1 and TRBJ2-2; D may be TRBD2 (7 bases). V lost 0 bases, J lost 5 bases, and 13 bases lay in between. This CDR3 is 16 amino acids long. Per germline, CDR1 LGHDT and CDR2 YNNKEL (reference sequence). Here the CDR3 DNA reads TGTGCCAGCAGCCAAGATCGGGGGGCAAGGACCGGGGAGCTGTTTTTT. This encodes CASSQDRGARTGELFF.

The CDR3 sequence is CASSFGLAGGNEQFF. DNA for the CDR3: TGTGCCAGCAGTTTTGGGCTAGCGGGGGGGAATGAGCAGTTCTTC. The chain links TRBV12-3 or TRBV12-4 to TRBJ2-1; 12 nucleotides match TRBD2. This CDR3 contains 15 residues. V shed 3 bases, J shed 7 bases, and the junction held 4 bases outside the gene matches.

This sequence joins TRBV20-1 and TRBJ2-7; possibly TRBD2 for D (5 bases). V was trimmed by 3 bases and J by 5 bases, leaving 14 bases between them. The V gene's germline CDR1 is DFQATT and CDR2 SNEGSKA (reference sequence). This CDR3 has 13 residues. DNA of the CDR3: TGCAGTGCTAGGGCCACCACGGGGAACGAGCAGTACTTC. Its translation: CSARATTGNEQYF.

This clonotype was counted once. The chain combines TRBV29-1 with TRBJ1-5, with unresolved D. V was clipped by 8 bases and J by 3 bases, with 14 bases between them. Germline-derived CDR1 and CDR2 are SQVTM and ANQGSEA. CDR3 size: 13 residues. The CDR3 loop is CSFCSGPNQPQHF. The CDR3 nucleotides read TGCAGCTTTTGCTCCGGACCCAATCAGCCCCAGCATTTT.